Listed here are 3 T cell receptor beta chains from one sample, sequenced in a study of shared clonotypes between healthy human individuals. The assay was immunoSEQ multiplex PCR, and TCRdb's table has in-frame clones only and misses some. This sample carries some 500,000 clones, 75% to 80% of them seen once, and the ten largest clones take around 12%. Sequencing used PBMCs. These receptor sequences come from a woman in her thirties or forties in good health. Some clones in this sample may be carry-over from other donors' samples.

In its sample, this clone was seen a few times. The chain carries TRBV11-2 and TRBJ2-7, with 7 nucleotides matching TRBD2. V trimming: 5 bases; J trimming: 7 bases; junction bases outside the gene matches: 14. Per germline, CDR1 SGHAT and CDR2 FQNNGV. This CDR3 is 15 amino acids long. The CDR3 region is CASSNSGTTDREQYF. The CDR3 DNA reads TGTGCCAGCAGCAATTCCGGGACTACTGACCGTGAGCAGTACTTC.

On this clone itself: This likely reflects a read error, since a far larger clone is one base away. This sample includes further DNA sequences coding for the same CDR3. CDR3 coding DNA: TGCGCCAGCAGCGGGTTCTACGAGCAGTACTTC. Residues: CASSGFYEQYF. This chain uses TRBV2 with TRBJ2-7; TRBD2 might be the D (6 bases). CDR1 is SNHLY, CDR2 FYNNEI, per germline. The CDR3 runs to 11 residues.

This clone was recorded once. CDR3 DNA sequence: TGTGCCAGCAGCCAAGATCTGGCGGGAGTCCAGTACTTC. Amino acid sequence: CASSQDLAGVQYF. The chain recombines TRBV14 with TRBJ2-7; 7 bases align to TRBD2. CDR3 length: 13 amino acids. Germline CDR1 SGHDN, CDR2 FVKESK. The J segment lost 10 bases and the V segment lost 0 bases, leaving 6 bases of the junction unmatched.